This TCR beta chain came from a study of cytomegalovirus exposure and HLA in healthy donors. 13 Jbeta primers and 60 Vbeta primers were used for the PCR. Profiling relied on immunoSEQ multiplex PCR, and the TCRdb table lists in-frame clones only, not all of them. The repertoire has under 200,000 clones, nearly 80% of them found once; the top ten carry approximately 3.1%. Findings and caveats of the study: Rarity marked most TCR sequences, yet some public TCRs occurred in many donors. With high specificity and sensitivity, the classifier reportedly diagnosed cytomegalovirus status.

The CDR3 contains 14 residues. Germline CDR1 MNHNS, CDR2 SASEGT. The V end was cut by 6 bases, the J end by 2 bases, with 11 bases between. A note on this clone: Its antigen remains unidentified.

Sequencing used PBMCs. The chain employs TRBV6-1 and TRBJ1-5; TRBD1 might be the D (6 bases). This clonotype was obtained from a woman aged 40-49 years in good health and CMV-seronegative. In nucleotides, the CDR3 is TGTGCCAGCAGCGTCGCAGGGGGCAATCAGCCCCAGCATTTT. Its protein is CASSVAGGNQPQHF.